The clone carrying this T cell receptor beta chain was seen more than once but under ten times. The antigen is undetermined. Germline V lookup: CDR1 SEHNR, CDR2 FQNEAQ (reference sequence). Trimming removed 5 bases from V and 10 bases from J, with 14 bases in between. The CDR3 runs 13 residues. This record comes from a study of beta chain features in type 1 diabetes. Expressed TCRB transcripts were sequenced, since all the RNA that had been isolated was reverse transcribed. Repertoires were generated with immunoSEQ multiplex PCR, while TCRdb's copy carries only in-frame clones and drops some. The table includes 350,000 to 400,000 clones, roughly 15% detected once. Overall study results and limits: Across patients, naive, central memory and Treg TCRB repertoires exhibited apparently greater similarity than was observed across healthy donors. Researchers report that Type 1 diabetes patients had moderately but significantly shorter TCRB CDR3s across all four CD4+ subsets. There was a possibility that cDNA sequencing over-represented cells with high TCR expression.

The sample consisted of naive CD4+ T cells from blood. The chain carries TRBV7-9 and TRBJ1-4; possibly TRBD1 for D (6 bases). This TCR derives from a woman under 30 in good health. The CDR3 loop reads CASSQQTGGKLFF. CDR3 nucleotides: TGTGCCAGCAGCCAGCAGACAGGTGGAAAACTGTTTTTT.